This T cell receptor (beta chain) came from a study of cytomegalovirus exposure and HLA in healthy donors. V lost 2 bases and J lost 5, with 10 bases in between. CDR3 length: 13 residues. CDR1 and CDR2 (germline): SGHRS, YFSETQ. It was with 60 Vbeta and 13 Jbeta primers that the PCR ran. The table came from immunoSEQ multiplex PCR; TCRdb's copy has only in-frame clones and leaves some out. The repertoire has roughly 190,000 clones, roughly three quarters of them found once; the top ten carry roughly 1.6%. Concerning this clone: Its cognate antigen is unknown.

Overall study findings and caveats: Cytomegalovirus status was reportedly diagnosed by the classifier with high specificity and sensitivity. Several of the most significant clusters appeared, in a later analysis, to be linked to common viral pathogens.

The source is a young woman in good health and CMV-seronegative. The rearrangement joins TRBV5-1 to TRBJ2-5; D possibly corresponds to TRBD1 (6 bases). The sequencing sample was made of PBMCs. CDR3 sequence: CASSFSGAETQYF. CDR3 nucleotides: TGCGCCAGCAGCTTTTCAGGGGCGGAGACCCAGTACTTC.